This T cell receptor (beta chain) comes out of a study of T cell responses to AZD1222 COVID-19 vaccine. Study-level findings and limits: Sampled repertoires all dated from after the peak T cell response. In the spike-specific TCR repertoire, nearly half reportedly target unmutated variant regions. Most donors were white British, females outnumbered males, and clonal diversity was possibly underestimated.

The study pooled second doses at about 4 or about 12 weeks. The repertoire was sequenced with immunoSEQ multiplex PCR; TCRdb's copy has only in-frame clones and lacks some. The table includes roughly 100,000 clones, around 90% detected once. The CDR3 is 14 amino acids. Germline V lookup: CDR1 SGHTA, CDR2 FQGNSA. J lost 3 bases, V lost 5 bases, and 6 bases had no gene match. As for this clone: The target antigen is unknown.

This TCR was recovered from an adult who received the AZD1222 COVID-19 vaccine. The chain is built from TRBV7-2 and TRBJ2-7, with 8 bases identical to TRBD2. The sequencing used peripheral blood, collected 28 days after the second AZD1222 dose. The CDR3 reads CASSTTSGVYEQYF. The CDR3 bases are TGTGCCAGCAGCACCACTAGCGGAGTCTACGAGCAGTACTTC.